These T cell receptor beta chains were read from a single sample in a study of identical twins. TCRdb used MiXCR to reprocess the 5' RACE reads, holding one entry per CDR3 protein. The table records 1.5 million to 2 million distinct CDR3 sequences, under 35% of them present only once. Sequenced input: cord blood. These TCRs come from a newborn girl in good health. Each CDR3 is given with its conserved first and last residue. D genes are given only for firm matches. Expanded clones are given a class, and other clones once, few, many or no size at all.

j_gene | abundance | d_gene | v_gene | CDR3aa | CDR3nt
TRBJ2-7 | few | TRBD2 | TRBV27 | CASGLANYEQYF | TGTGCCAGCGGACTAGCGAACTACGAGCAGTACTTC
TRBJ2-4 | few | - | TRBV7-2 | CASSLAGTSSAKNIQYF | TGTGCCAGCAGCTTAGCAGGGACGAGTAGCGCCAAAAACATTCAGTACTTC
TRBJ2-1 | many | - | TRBV7-6 | CASSLEAYYNEQFF | TGTGCCAGCAGCTTAGAGGCTTACTACAATGAGCAGTTCTTC
TRBJ2-1 | few | TRBD1 | TRBV9 | CASSVGRTGNEQFF | TGTGCCAGCAGCGTAGGTAGGACAGGCAATGAGCAGTTCTTC
TRBJ1-1 | - | TRBD1 | TRBV20-1 | CSARTGHGQGGTEAFF | TGCAGTGCTAGGACCGGCCACGGACAGGGGGGCACTGAAGCTTTCTTT
TRBJ2-3 | few | - | TRBV11-2 | CASSLDRYGATDTQYF | TGTGCCAGCAGCTTAGATAGGTATGGGGCGACGGATACGCAGTATTTT
TRBJ2-3 | many | TRBD2 | TRBV7-2 | CASSPPGLAGGTDTQYF | TGTGCCAGCAGCCCCCCCGGACTAGCGGGAGGCACAGATACGCAGTATTTT
TRBJ1-6 | - | TRBD1 | TRBV20-1 | CSALPGQGNSPPHF | TGCAGTGCGCTCCCGGGACAGGGGAATTCACCCCCCCACTTT
TRBJ2-7 | - | TRBD2 | TRBV7-9 | CASRSTSGYEQYF | TGTGCCAGCAGATCAACTAGCGGGTACGAGCAGTACTTC
TRBJ2-5 | few | TRBD1 | TRBV4-2 | CASSQGFRQGETQYF | TGTGCCAGCAGCCAAGGATTTCGACAGGGAGAGACCCAGTACTTC
TRBJ2-3 | many | TRBD2 | TRBV29-1 | CSVDGTSGGITDTQYF | TGCAGCGTTGATGGGACTAGCGGGGGGATCACAGATACGCAGTATTTT
TRBJ1-2 | many | - | TRBV14 | CASSQEAGINYGYTF | TGTGCCAGCAGCCAAGAAGCGGGGATCAACTATGGCTACACCTTC
TRBJ1-1 | few | - | TRBV2 | CASSPKLGTEAFF | TGTGCCAGCAGTCCTAAACTGGGGACTGAAGCTTTCTTT
TRBJ2-1 | few | TRBD2 | TRBV20-1 | CSASPAGALYNEQFF | TGCAGTGCTAGTCCTGCGGGAGCCCTCTACAATGAGCAGTTCTTC
TRBJ1-1 | - | - | TRBV11-2 | CASSLDHGTEAFF | TGTGCCAGCAGCTTAGATCATGGGACTGAAGCTTTCTTT
TRBJ2-7 | - | TRBD2 | TRBV18 | CASSLKRGSSYNEQYF | TGTGCCAGCTCACTGAAGCGGGGGAGCTCCTACAATGAGCAGTACTTC
TRBJ1-2 | - | - | TRBV7-2 | CASSLVGEEGYTF | TGTGCCAGCAGCTTAGTCGGGGAGGAAGGCTACACCTTC
TRBJ2-7 | - | - | TRBV20-1 | CSALGRLPYEQYF | TGCAGTGCTTTGGGCCGGTTACCCTACGAGCAGTACTTC
TRBJ2-3 | few | TRBD2 | TRBV20-1 | CSADAGLPTDTQYF | TGCAGTGCTGATGCGGGACTACCCACAGATACGCAGTATTTT
TRBJ2-7 | few | - | TRBV15 | CATSRELQAYEQYF | TGTGCCACCAGCAGAGAACTCCAAGCCTACGAGCAGTACTTC
TRBJ2-5 | few | - | TRBV29-1 | CSGGTPFQETQYF | TGCAGCGGTGGGACACCCTTCCAAGAGACCCAGTACTTC
TRBJ2-1 | - | TRBD2 | TRBV13 | CASGRAAGGSYNEQFF | TGTGCCAGCGGCCGGGCAGCGGGAGGGTCCTACAATGAGCAGTTCTTC
TRBJ1-4 | - | - | TRBV6-1 | CASRTGTIATNEKLFF | TGTGCCAGCAGAACCGGGACAATAGCAACTAATGAAAAACTGTTTTTT
TRBJ1-2 | - | - | TRBV24-1 | CATSERGRYGYTF | TGTGCCACCAGTGAGAGGGGCCGCTATGGCTACACCTTC
TRBJ1-1 | - | - | TRBV30 | CAWSGFLNTEAFF | TGTGCCTGGAGTGGGTTTTTGAACACTGAAGCTTTCTTT
TRBJ2-7 | - | - | TRBV28 | CASTLASYDEQYF | TGTGCCAGCACCCTCGCTAGCTACGATGAGCAGTACTTC
TRBJ2-7 | - | - | TRBV4-2 | CASSQDYPGVVVLEQYF | TGTGCCAGCAGCCAAGACTACCCGGGGGTGGTAGTCCTGGAGCAGTACTTC
TRBJ2-7 | - | - | TRBV29-1 | CSVDTGFSFYEQYF | TGCAGCGTAGATACAGGGTTTAGCTTCTACGAGCAGTACTTC
TRBJ2-2 | once | TRBD2 | TRBV29-1 | CSVETSGRNTGELFF | TGCAGCGTTGAGACTAGCGGGAGGAACACCGGGGAGCTGTTTTTT
TRBJ2-2 | - | TRBD1 | TRBV9 | CASSVEGTGWYTGELFF | TGTGCCAGCAGCGTAGAGGGGACAGGGTGGTACACCGGGGAGCTGTTTTTT
TRBJ2-1 | - | TRBD2 | TRBV3-1 | CASSQLAGGEGNEQFF | TGTGCCAGCAGCCAGCTAGCGGGAGGGGAGGGTAATGAGCAGTTCTTC
TRBJ2-2 | - | - | TRBV12-3/TRBV12-4 | CASSPAVSARGIAGELFF | TGTGCCAGCAGCCCTGCAGTTTCTGCGAGGGGGATAGCCGGGGAGCTGTTTTTT